This T cell receptor beta chain was retrieved from a study of molecular identifiers for immune sequencing clone quantification. Study-level findings and limits: The share of molecules held by clones above 20 RNA copies was over 99% in effector cells and under 1% in naive cells.

This clonotype was counted ten times or more. Its antigen is not known. TCRdb recomputed calls from the PCR reads with MiXCR, one row per CDR3 protein. The sample includes 37,000 or so distinct CDR3 sequences, roughly 18% of them seen just once. The sample was naive CD8+ T cells from blood, with Jurkat cell RNA spiked in. Regarding subset: FACS-sorted CD8+CD4-CCR7+CD45RA+ naive T cells. This TCR came from a human donor in good health. Some libraries in this study had Jurkat cell RNA spiked in.

The CDR3 sequence: CASSVAGVGLGDGYTF. The CDR3 region has the DNA TGTGCCAGCAGCGTAGCAGGGGTGGGGCTCGGCGATGGCTACACCTTC. The V and J genes are TRBV9 and TRBJ1-2; D may be TRBD1 (6 bases). Germline V gene data show CDR1 as SGDLS and CDR2 as YYNGEE. The V end lost 0 bases, the J end lost 6 bases, and 18 bases lay between the germline ends. The CDR3 extends over 16 amino acids.